The following is a TCR beta chain sequence with its context. The antigen is unknown. The data were taken from a study of blood T cells in healthy people across ages. Donors were healthy Caucasian individuals from Russia aged roughly 6 to 95. Each individual donor underwent a draw of roughly 10 milliliters of peripheral blood. Findings of the study overall: Estimated diversity, derived from one million T cells, was regarded as an underestimate. Higher diversity, along with more naive CD4+ cells, distinguished long-lived donors from aged donors.

The germline V gene has CDR1 MNHEY and CDR2 SVGEGT. The V and J ends lost 2 bases and 2 bases respectively, with 13 bases between them. CDR3 size: 15 residues. With a J-beta primer mix and a sample-barcoded 5' primer, a second PCR ran 7 to 11 cycles. Each CDR3 protein gets one entry after TCRdb re-called the 5' RACE reads with MiXCR. The sample lists 870,000 or so distinct CDR3 sequences; roughly 26% were seen once. Sample: blood. The genes are TRBV6-2 or TRBV6-3 and TRBJ2-7; D is uncertain. The clonotype comes from a woman of 80 years or more in good health. CDR3 amino acids: CASSYGGPTTYEQYF. CDR3 sequence (DNA): TGTGCCAGCAGTTACGGTGGGCCGACGACCTACGAGCAGTACTTC.